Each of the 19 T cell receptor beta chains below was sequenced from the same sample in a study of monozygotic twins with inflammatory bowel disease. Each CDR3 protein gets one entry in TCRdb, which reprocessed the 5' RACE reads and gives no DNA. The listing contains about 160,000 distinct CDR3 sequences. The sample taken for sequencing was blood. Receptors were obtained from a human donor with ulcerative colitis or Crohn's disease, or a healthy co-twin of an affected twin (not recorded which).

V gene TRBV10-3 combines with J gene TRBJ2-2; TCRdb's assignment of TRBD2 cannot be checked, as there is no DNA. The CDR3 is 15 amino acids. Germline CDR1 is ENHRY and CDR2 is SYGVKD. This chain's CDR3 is CAISESRRDTGELFF.

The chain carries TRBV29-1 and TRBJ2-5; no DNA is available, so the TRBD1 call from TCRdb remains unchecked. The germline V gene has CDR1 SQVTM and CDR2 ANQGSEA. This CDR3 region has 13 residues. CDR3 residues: CSVEGQGTWTQYF.

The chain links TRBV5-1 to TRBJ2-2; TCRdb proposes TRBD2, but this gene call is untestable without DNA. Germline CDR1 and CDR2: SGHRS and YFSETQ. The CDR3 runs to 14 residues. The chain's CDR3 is CASSYVGGTGELFF.

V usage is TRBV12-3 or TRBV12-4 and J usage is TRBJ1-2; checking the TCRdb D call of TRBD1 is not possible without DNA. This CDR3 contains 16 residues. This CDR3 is CASSLGDGRSNYGYTF.

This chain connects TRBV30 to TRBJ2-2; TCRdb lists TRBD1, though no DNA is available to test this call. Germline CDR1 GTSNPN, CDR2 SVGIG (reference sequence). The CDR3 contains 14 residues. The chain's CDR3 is CAWSIGTDTGELFF. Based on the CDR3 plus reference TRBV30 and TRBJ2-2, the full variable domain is SQTIHQWPATLVQPVGSPLSLECTVEGTSNPNLYWYRQAAGRGLQLLFYSVGIGQISSEVPQNLSASRPQDRQFILSSKKLLLSDSGFYLCAWSIGTDTGELFFGEGSRLTVL.

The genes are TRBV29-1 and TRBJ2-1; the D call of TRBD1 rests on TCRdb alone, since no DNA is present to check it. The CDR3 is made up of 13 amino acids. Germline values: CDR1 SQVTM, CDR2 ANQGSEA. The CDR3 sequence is CSGLDRIYNEQFF.

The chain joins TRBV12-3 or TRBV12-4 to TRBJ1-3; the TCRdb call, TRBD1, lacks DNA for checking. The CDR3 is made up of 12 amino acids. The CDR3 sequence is CASNRVRNTIYF.

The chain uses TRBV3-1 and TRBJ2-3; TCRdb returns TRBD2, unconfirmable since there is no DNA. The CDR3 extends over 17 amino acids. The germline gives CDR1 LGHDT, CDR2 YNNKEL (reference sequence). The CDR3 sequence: CASSPAAREVVTDTQYF.

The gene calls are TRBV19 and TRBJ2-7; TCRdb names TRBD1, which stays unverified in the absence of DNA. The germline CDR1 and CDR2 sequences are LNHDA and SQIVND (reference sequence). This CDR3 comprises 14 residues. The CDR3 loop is CASNPGQGSYEQYF.

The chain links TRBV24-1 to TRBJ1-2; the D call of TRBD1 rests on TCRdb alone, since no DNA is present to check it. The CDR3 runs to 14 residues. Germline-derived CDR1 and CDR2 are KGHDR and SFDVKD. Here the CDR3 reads CATSTGGRNYGYTF.

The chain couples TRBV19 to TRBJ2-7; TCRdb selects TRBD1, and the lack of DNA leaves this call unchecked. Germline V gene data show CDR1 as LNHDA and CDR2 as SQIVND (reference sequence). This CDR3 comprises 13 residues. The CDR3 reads CASSINPTGPQYF.

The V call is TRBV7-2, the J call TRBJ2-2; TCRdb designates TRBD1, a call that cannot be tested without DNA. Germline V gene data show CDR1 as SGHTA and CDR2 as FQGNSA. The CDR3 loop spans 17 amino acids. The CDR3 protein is CASSFFTGGVGTGELFF.

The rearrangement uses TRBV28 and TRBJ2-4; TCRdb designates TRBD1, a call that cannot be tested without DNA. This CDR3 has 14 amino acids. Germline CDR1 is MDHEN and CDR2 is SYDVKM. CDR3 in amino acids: CASSSHGGKNIQYF.

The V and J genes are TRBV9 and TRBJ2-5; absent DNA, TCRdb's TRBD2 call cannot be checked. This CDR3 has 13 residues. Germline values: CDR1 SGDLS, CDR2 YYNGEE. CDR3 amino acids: CASSVNSRETQYF.

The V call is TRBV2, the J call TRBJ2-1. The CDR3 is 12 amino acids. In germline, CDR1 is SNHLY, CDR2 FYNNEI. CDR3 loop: CASSETGDEQFF.

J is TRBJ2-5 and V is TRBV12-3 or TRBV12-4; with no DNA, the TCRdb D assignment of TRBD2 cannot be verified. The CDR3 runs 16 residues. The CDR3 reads CASSYKASGSQETQYF.

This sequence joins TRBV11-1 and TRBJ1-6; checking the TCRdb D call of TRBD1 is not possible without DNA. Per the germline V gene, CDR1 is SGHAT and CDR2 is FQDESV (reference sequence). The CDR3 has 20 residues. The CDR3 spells CASSSPPGQPYDSYNSPLHF.

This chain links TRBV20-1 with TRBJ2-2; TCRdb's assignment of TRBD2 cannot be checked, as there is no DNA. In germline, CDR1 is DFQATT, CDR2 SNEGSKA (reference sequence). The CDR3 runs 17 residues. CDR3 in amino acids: CSASGLAGGLNTGELFF.

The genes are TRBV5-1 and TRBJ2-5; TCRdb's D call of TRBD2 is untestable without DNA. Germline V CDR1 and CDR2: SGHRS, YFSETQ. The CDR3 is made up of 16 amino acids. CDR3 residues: CASSLLGLAGEETQYF.